These T cell receptor beta chains were read from a single sample in a study of cytomegalovirus exposure and HLA in healthy donors. Clones were read by immunoSEQ multiplex PCR, and TCRdb kept only the in-frame ones, dropping some. The sample shows about 150,000 clones, over 70% of them seen only once. The sample taken for sequencing was PBMCs. These TCRs come from a man in his fifties in good health and CMV-seropositive. Each CDR3 is given with its conserved first and last residue. The D gene is left open where the match is weak. Expanded clones are given a class, and other clones once, few, many or no size at all.

CDR3 DNA,CDR3 protein,clone size,D gene,J gene,V gene
TGTGCCAGCAGCCAAGAAAGGGGACAGGGTGGCACCGGGGAGCTGTTTTTT,CASSQERGQGGTGELFF,.,TRBD1,TRBJ2-2,TRBV4-2
TGTGCCAGCGTAGCGGGGGGGCATACGCAGTATTTT,CASVAGGHTQYF,once,TRBD2,TRBJ2-3,TRBV2
TGTGCCAGCAGCTCCCGGGACAACATCTATGGCTACACCTTC,CASSSRDNIYGYTF,.,.,TRBJ1-2,TRBV7-9
TGTGCCAGCAGTTTATCCCGGTCTGAGCAGTTCTTC,CASSLSRSEQFF,.,.,TRBJ2-1,TRBV27
TGTGCCAGCAGCTTATCCTGGACAGGGAACACCGGGGAGCTGTTTTTT,CASSLSWTGNTGELFF,once,TRBD1,TRBJ2-2,TRBV7-9
TGCAGCGACGGACTAGCGGGAGTGCGCGATGAGCAGTTCTTC,CSDGLAGVRDEQFF,.,TRBD2,TRBJ2-1,TRBV29-1
TGTGCCAGTATTGGGACAGGGGTTACCGGGGAGCTGTTTTTT,CASIGTGVTGELFF,.,TRBD1,TRBJ2-2,TRBV19
TGTGCCTGGAGTGCCTTGACACAGGGGTTGGGTGGCTACACCTTC,CAWSALTQGLGGYTF,.,TRBD1,TRBJ1-2,TRBV30
TGTGCCAGCAGTGATAGGGGGCTAGGCAATCAGCCCCAGCATTTT,CASSDRGLGNQPQHF,.,TRBD1,TRBJ1-5,TRBV2
TGTGCCAGCAGCGAACGAGACAGGGGCCCCTTTAAGGTCCAGTTCTTC,CASSERDRGPFKVQFF,few,TRBD1,TRBJ2-1,TRBV7-6
TGTGCCAGCAGCGTCGGGACTAGCGGGGTTGCCGAGCAGTACTTC,CASSVGTSGVAEQYF,.,TRBD2,TRBJ2-7,TRBV9
TGTGCCAGCAGCCCTGGGGGGGGCTCGACGTCCTACGAGCAGTACTTC,CASSPGGGSTSYEQYF,.,.,TRBJ2-7,TRBV5-5
TGTGCCAGCAGCGCCGGACTAGCGGGGGCCAAAAACATTCAGTACTTC,CASSAGLAGAKNIQYF,.,TRBD2,TRBJ2-4,TRBV5-6
TGTGCCAGCAGCCAAGTCCAAGGACAGAAAGAGACCCAGTACTTC,CASSQVQGQKETQYF,.,.,TRBJ2-5,TRBV4-2
TGTGCCACCCCCTGGCGGGGACAGGGGACTCATAGCAATCAGCCCCAGCATTTT,CATPWRGQGTHSNQPQHF,once,TRBD1,TRBJ1-5,TRBV10-3
TGTGCCAGCAGCTCCAGGCCATCCGGAAACACCATATATTTT,CASSSRPSGNTIYF,.,.,TRBJ1-3,TRBV7-2
TGTGCCAGCAGTTTTGCACAGGGGAACTACGAGCAGTACTTC,CASSFAQGNYEQYF,once,TRBD1,TRBJ2-7,TRBV27
TGTGCCAGCAGTTTGGGAGACGGCTACGAGCAGTACTTC,CASSLGDGYEQYF,.,.,TRBJ2-7,TRBV27